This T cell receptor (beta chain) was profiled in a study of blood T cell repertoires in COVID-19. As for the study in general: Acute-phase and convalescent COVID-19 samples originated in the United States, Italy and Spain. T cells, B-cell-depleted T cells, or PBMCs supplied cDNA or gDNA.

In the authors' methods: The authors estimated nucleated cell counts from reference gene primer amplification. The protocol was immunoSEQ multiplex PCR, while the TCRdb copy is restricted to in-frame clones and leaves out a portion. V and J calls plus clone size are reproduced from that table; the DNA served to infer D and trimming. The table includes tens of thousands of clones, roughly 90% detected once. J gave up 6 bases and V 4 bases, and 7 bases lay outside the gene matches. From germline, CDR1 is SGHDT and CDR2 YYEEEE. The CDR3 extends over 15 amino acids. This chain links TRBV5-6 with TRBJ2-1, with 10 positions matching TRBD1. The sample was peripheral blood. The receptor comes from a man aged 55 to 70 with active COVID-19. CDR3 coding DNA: TGTGCCAGCAGCCCTCCGGGACAGGGGTCCAATGAGCAGTTCTTC. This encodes CASSPPGQGSNEQFF.